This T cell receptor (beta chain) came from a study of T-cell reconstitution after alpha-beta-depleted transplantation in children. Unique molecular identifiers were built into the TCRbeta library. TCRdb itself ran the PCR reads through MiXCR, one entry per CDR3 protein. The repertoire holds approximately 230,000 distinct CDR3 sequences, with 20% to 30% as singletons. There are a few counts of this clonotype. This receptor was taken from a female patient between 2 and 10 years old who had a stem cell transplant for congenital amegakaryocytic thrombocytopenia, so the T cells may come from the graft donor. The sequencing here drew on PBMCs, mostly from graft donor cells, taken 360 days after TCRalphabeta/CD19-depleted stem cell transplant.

The CDR3 region is CASSRGQAINEQFF. In nucleotides, the CDR3 is TGCGCCAGCAGCCGGGGACAGGCTATTAATGAGCAGTTCTTC. V usage is TRBV4-1 and J usage is TRBJ2-1; 8 bases align to TRBD1. This CDR3 contains 14 residues. In germline, CDR1 is MGHRA, CDR2 YSYEKL. Trimming at V came to 4 bases and at J to 7 bases, leaving 6 bases not matched to a gene.